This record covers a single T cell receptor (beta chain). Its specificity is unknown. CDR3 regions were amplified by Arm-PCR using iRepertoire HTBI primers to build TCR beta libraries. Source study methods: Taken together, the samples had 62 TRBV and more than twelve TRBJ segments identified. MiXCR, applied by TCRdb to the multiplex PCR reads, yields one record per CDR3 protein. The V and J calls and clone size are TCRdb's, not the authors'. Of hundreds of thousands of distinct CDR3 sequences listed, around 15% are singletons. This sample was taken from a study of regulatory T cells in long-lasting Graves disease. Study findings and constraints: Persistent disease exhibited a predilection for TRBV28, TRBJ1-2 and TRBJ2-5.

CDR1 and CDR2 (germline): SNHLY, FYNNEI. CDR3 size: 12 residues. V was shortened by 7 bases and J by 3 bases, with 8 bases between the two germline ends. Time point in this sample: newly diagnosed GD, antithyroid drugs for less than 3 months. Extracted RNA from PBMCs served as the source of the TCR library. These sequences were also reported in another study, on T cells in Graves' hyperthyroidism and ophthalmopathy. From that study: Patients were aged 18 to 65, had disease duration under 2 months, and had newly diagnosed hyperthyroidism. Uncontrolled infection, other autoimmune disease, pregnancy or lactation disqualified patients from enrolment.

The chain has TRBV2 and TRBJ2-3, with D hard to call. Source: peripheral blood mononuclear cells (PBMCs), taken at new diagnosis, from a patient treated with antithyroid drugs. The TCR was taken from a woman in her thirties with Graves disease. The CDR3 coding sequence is TGTGCCAGCATCTCTCCGACAGATACGCAGTATTTT. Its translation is CASISPTDTQYF.